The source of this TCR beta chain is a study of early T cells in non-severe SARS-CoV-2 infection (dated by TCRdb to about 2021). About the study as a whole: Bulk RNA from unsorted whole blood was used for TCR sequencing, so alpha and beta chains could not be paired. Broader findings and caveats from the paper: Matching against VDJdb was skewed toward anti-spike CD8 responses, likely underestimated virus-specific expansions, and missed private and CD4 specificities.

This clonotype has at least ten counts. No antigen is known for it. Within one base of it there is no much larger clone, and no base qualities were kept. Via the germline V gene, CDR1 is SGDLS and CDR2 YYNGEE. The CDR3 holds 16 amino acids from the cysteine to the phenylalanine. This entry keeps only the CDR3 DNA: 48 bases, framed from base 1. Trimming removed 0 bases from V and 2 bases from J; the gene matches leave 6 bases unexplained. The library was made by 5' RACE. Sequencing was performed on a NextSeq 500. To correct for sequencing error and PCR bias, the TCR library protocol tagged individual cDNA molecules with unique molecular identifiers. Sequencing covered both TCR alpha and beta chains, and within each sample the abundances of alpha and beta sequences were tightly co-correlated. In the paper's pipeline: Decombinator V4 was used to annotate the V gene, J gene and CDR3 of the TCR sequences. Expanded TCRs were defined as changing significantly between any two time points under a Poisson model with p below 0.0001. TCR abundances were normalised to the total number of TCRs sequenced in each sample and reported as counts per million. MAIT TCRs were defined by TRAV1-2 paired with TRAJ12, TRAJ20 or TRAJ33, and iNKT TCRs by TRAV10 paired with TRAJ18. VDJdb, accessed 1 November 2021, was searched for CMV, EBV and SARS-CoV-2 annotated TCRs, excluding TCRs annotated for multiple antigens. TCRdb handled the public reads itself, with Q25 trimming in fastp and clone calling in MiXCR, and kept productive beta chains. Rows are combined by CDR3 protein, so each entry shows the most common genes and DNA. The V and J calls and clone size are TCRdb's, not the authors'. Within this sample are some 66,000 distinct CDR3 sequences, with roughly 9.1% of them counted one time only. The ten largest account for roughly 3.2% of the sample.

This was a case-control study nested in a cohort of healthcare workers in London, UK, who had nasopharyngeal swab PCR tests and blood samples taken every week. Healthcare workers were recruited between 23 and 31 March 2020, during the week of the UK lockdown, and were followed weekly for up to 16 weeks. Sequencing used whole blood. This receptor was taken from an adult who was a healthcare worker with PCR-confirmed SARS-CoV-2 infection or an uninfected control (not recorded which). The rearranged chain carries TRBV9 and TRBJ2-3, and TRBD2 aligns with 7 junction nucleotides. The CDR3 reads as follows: CASSVGHSGPTDTQYF. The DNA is TGTGCCAGCAGCGTAGGGCATAGCGGGCCCACAGATACGCAGTATTTT.